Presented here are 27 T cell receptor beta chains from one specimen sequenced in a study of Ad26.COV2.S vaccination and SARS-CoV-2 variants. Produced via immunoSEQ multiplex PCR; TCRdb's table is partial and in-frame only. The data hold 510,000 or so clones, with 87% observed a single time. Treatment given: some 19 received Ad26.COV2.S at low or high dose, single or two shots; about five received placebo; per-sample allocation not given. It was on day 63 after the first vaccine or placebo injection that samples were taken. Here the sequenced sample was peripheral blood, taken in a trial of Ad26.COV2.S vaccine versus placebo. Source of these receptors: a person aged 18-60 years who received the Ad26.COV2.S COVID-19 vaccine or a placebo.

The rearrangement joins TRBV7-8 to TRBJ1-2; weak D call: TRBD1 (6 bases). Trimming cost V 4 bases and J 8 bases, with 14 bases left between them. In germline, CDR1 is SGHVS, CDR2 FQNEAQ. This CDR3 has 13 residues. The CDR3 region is CASSYGGGLGYTF. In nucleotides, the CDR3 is TGTGCCAGCAGCTACGGCGGGGGCTTAGGCTACACCTTC.

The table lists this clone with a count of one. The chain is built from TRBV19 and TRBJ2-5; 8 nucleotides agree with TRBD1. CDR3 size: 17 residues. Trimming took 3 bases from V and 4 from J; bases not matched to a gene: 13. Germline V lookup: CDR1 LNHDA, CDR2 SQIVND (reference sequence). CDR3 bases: TGTGCCAGTAGTATCGCCGGGACAGGATTACCAATAGAGACCCAGTACTTC. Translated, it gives CASSIAGTGLPIETQYF.

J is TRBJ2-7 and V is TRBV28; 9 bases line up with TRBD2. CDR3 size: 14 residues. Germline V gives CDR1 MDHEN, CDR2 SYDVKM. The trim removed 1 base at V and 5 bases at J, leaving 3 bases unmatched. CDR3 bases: TGTGCCAGCAGTTTATATGCGGGAGGGAACGAGCAGTACTTC. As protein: CASSLYAGGNEQYF.

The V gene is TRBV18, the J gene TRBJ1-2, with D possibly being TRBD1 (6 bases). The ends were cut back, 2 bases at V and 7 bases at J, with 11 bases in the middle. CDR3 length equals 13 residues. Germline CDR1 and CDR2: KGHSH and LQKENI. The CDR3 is CASSPGGLSGYTF. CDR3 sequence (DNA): TGTGCCAGCTCACCAGGGGGCCTTTCTGGCTACACCTTC.

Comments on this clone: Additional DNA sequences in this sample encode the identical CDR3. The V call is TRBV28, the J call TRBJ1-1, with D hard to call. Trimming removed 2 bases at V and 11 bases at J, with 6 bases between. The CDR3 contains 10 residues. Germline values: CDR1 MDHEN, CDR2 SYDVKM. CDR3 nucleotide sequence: TGTGCCAGCAGTTTAGGGGAGGCTTTCTTT. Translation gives CASSLGEAFF.

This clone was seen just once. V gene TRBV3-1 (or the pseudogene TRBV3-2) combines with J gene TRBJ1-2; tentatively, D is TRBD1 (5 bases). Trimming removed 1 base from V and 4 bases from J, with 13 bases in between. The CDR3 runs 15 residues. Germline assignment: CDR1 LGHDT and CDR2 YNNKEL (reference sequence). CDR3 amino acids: CASSQGGSLVYGYTF. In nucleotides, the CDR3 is TGTGCCAGCAGCCAAGGGGGCAGTTTGGTCTATGGCTACACCTTC.

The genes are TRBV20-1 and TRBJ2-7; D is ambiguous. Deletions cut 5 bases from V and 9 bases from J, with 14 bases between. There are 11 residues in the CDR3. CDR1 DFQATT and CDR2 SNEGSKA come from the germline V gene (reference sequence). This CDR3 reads CSAVFGPGQYF. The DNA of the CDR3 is TGCAGTGCTGTATTTGGCCCCGGGCAGTACTTC.

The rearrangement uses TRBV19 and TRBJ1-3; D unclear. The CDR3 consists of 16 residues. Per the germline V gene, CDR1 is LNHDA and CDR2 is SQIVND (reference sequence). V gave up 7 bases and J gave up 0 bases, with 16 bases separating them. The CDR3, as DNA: TGTGCCAGTATTGACGGAGGGATTCCCTCTGGAAACACCATATATTTT. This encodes CASIDGGIPSGNTIYF.

CDR3 residues: CASSLYTLAGVVEQFF. CDR3 DNA: TGTGCCAGCAGCTTGTACACACTAGCGGGAGTTGTTGAGCAGTTCTTC. This rearrangement joins TRBV5-4 to TRBJ2-1, with TRBD2 matching 11 bases. This CDR3 region has 16 residues. V was clipped by 1 base and J by 9 bases; unmatched bases: 9. Germline V gives CDR1 SGHNT, CDR2 YYREEE (reference sequence). Drawing the rest from reference TRBV5-4 and TRBJ2-1, the complete variable domain is ETGVTQSPTHLIKTRGQQVTLRCSSQSGHNTVSWYQQALGQGPQFIFQYYREEENGRGNFPPRFSGLQFPNYSSELNVNALELDDSALYLCASSLYTLAGVVEQFFGPGTRLTVL.

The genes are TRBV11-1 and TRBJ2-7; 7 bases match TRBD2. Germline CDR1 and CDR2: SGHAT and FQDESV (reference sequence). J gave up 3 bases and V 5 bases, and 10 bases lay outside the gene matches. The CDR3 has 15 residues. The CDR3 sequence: CASSPMGGGDYEQYF. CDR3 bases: TGTGCCAGCAGCCCGATGGGGGGGGGAGACTACGAGCAGTACTTC.

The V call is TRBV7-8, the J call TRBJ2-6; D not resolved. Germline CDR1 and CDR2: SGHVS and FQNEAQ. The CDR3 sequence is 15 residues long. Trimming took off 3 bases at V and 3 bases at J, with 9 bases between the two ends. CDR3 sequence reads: CASSFPTGGANVLTF. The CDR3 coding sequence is TGTGCCAGCAGCTTCCCGACGGGTGGGGCCAACGTCCTGACTTTC.

The CDR3, as DNA: TGTGCAAGTCGCTTACCCTTTTGGACAGATACGCAGTATTTT. As protein: CASRLPFWTDTQYF. This sequence joins TRBV12-2 and TRBJ2-3. TRBV12-2 is marked as a pseudogene. The CDR3 consists of 14 residues.

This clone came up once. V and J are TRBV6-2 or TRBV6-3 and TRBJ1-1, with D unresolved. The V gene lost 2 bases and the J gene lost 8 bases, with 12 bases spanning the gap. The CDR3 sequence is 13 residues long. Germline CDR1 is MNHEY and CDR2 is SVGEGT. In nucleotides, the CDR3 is TGTGCCAGCAGTTACGTTAGCAGAACAGAAGCTTTCTTT. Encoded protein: CASSYVSRTEAFF.

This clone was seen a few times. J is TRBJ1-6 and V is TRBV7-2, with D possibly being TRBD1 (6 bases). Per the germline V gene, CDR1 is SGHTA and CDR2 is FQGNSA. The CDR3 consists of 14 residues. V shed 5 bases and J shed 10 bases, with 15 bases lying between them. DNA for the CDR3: TGTGCCAGCAGCGAAAACAGGGAACGATCACCCCTCCACTTT. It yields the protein CASSENRERSPLHF.

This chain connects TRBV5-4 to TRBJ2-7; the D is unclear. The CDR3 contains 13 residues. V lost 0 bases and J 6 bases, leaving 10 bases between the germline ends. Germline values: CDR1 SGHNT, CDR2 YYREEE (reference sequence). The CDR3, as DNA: TGTGCCAGCAGCTTGGCCGTCGGGCGCGAGCAGTACTTC. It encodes CASSLAVGREQYF.

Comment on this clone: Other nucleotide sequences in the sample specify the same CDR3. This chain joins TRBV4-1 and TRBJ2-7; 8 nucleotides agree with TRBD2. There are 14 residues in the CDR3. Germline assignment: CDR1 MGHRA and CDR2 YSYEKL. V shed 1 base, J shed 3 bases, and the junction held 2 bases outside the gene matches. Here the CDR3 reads CASSQAGGIYEQYF. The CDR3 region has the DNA TGCGCCAGCAGCCAAGCGGGGGGGATCTACGAGCAGTACTTC.

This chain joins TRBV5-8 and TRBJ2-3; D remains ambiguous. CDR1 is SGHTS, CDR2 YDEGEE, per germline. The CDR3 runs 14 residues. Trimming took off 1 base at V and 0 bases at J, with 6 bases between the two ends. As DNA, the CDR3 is TGTGCCAGCAGCTTGTATCAGAGCACAGATACGCAGTATTTT. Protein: CASSLYQSTDTQYF.

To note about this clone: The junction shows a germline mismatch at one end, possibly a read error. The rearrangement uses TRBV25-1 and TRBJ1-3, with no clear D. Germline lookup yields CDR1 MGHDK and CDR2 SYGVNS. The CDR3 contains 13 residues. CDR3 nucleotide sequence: TGTGCCAGCAGTGAACGCGTTGGATACACCATATATTTT. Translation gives CASSERVGYTIYF.

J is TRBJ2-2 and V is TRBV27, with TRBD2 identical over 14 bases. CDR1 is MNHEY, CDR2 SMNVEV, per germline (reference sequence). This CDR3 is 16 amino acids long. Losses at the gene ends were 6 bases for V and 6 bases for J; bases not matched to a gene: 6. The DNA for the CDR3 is TGTGCCAGCAGGCGTCCGGGACTAGCGGGAGCCGGGGAGCTGTTTTTT. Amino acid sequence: CASRRPGLAGAGELFF.

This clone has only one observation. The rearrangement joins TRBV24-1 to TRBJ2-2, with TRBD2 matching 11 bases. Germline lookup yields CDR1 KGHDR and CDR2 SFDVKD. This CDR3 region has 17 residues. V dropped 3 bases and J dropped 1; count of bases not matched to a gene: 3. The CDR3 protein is CATSDRGLAVNTGELFF. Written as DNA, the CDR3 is TGTGCCACCAGTGATCGGGGACTAGCGGTGAACACCGGGGAGCTGTTTTTT.

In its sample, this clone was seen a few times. The CDR3 DNA is TGTGCCAGCAGCCCGAGGATGAGCTCCTACGAGCAGTACTTC. Protein: CASSPRMSSYEQYF. The chain carries TRBV5-4 and TRBJ2-7; D not certain. The CDR3 extends over 14 amino acids. Germline CDR1 and CDR2: SGHNT and YYREEE (reference sequence). Trimming shortened V by 4 bases and J by 0 bases, and 11 bases separated the two germline ends.

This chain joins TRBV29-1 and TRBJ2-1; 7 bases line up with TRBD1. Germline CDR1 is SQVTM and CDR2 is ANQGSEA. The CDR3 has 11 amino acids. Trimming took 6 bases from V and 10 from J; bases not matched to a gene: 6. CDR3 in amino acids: CSVAPGQEQFF. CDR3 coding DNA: TGCAGCGTGGCTCCGGGACAGGAGCAGTTCTTC.

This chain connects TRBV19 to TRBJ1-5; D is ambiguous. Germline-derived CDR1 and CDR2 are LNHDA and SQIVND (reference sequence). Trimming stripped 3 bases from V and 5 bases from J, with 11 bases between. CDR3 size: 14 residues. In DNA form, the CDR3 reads TGTGCCAGTAGTATGCCCTACAGAGATCAGCCCCAGCATTTT. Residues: CASSMPYRDQPQHF.

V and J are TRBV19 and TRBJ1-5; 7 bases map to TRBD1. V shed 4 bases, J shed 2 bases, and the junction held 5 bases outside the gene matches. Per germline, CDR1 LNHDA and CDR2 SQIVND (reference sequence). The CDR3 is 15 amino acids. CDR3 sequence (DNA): TGTGCCAGTAGTACCAGGGGGAACGGCAATCAGCCCCAGCATTTT. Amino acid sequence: CASSTRGNGNQPQHF.

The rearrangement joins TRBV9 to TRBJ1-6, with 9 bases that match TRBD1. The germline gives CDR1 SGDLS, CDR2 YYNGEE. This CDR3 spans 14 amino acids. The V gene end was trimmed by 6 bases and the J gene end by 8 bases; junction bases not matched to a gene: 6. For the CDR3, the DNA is TGTGCCAGCAACCGGGGGACAGGGTATTCACCCCTCCACTTT. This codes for CASNRGTGYSPLHF.

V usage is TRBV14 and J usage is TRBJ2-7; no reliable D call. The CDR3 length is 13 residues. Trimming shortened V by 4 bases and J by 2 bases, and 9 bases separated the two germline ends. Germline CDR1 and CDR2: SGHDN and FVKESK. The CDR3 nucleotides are TGTGCCAGCAGCCGTGTATCCGCCTACGAGCAGTACTTC. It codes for CASSRVSAYEQYF.

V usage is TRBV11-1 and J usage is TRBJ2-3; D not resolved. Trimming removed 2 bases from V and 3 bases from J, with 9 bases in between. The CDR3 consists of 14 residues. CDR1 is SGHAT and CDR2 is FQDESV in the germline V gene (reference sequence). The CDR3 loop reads CASSLFKVTDTQYF. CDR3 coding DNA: TGTGCCAGCAGCTTATTTAAAGTAACAGATACGCAGTATTTT.